Shown below are 14 T cell receptor beta chains from a single sample sequenced in a study of T cells expressing NK-cell markers. TCRdb reprocessed the 5' RACE reads and stores each CDR3 protein as one record, lacking DNA. The sample data list 300,000 to 450,000 distinct CDR3 sequences. Sequences were obtained from blood T cells: a sorted CD56 or NKG2C T cell subset, CD4+ or CD8+ T cells, or bulk PBMC T cells (not recorded which). Receptor source: a man aged 18-69 years in good health.

The chain couples TRBV6-1 to TRBJ2-1. The germline CDR1 and CDR2 sequences are MNHNS and SASEGT. The CDR3 covers 14 residues. This chain's CDR3 is CASSLDTANDEQFF.

This chain connects TRBV5-8 to TRBJ2-4. Germline V CDR1 and CDR2: SGHTS, YDEGEE. This CDR3 spans 15 amino acids. The CDR3 protein is CASRWNRPGQNIQYF.

This chain joins TRBV6-5 and TRBJ1-2; with no DNA, the TCRdb D assignment of TRBD1 cannot be verified. Germline loops: CDR1 MNHEY, CDR2 SVGAGI. The CDR3 totals 13 residues. CDR3 residues: CASSSWTGSNYTF.

The rearrangement links TRBV7-2 to TRBJ1-1; TCRdb selects TRBD1, and the lack of DNA leaves this call unchecked. Germline CDR1 and CDR2: SGHTA and FQGNSA. This CDR3 has 14 amino acids. CDR3 region: CASSPDRLNTEAFF.

The CDR3 protein is CASSNGQVGNTIYF. This chain connects TRBV5-1 to TRBJ1-3; TCRdb outputs TRBD1, but without DNA this stays unchecked. The CDR3 spans 14 residues. CDR1 is SGHRS, CDR2 YFSETQ, per germline. The full variable domain, its missing parts supplied by reference TRBV5-1 and TRBJ1-3, is KAGVTQTPRYLIKTRGQQVTLSCSPISGHRSVSWYQQTPGQGLQFLFEYFSETQRNKGNFPGRFSGRQFSNSRSEMNVSTLELGDSALYLCASSNGQVGNTIYFGEGSWLTVV.

The chain carries TRBV9 and TRBJ2-1; TCRdb's D gene call, TRBD2, goes unchecked for lack of DNA. Germline V gene data show CDR1 as SGDLS and CDR2 as YYNGEE. This CDR3 contains 16 residues. CDR3 residues: CASSVSGVGGRNEQFF.

The genes are TRBV27 and TRBJ2-3; the TCRdb call, TRBD2, lacks DNA for checking. The CDR3 has 15 amino acids. CDR1 is MNHEY and CDR2 is SMNVEV in the germline V gene (reference sequence). This CDR3 reads CASSLVGARRDTQYF.

This rearrangement joins TRBV12-3 or TRBV12-4 to TRBJ1-2; TCRdb indicates TRBD1, and absent DNA this call remains unverified. There are 14 residues in the CDR3. The CDR3 reads CASSPTQGAKGYTF.

CDR3 sequence: CASSHRVQGAIRTDTQYF. The genes are TRBV4-1 and TRBJ2-3; the TCRdb D gene call, TRBD1, has no DNA to confirm it. The length of the CDR3 is 18 residues. Germline assignment: CDR1 MGHRA and CDR2 YSYEKL.

V and J are TRBV5-1 and TRBJ2-5; TCRdb selects TRBD2, and the lack of DNA leaves this call unchecked. The CDR3 runs 16 residues. Germline-derived CDR1 and CDR2 are SGHRS and YFSETQ. The CDR3 loop is CASSPGTSGFQETQYF. Full variable domain (missing parts from reference TRBV5-1 and TRBJ2-5): KAGVTQTPRYLIKTRGQQVTLSCSPISGHRSVSWYQQTPGQGLQFLFEYFSETQRNKGNFPGRFSGRQFSNSRSEMNVSTLELGDSALYLCASSPGTSGFQETQYFGPGTRLLVL.

This chain uses TRBV18 with TRBJ1-5. Per the germline V gene, CDR1 is KGHSH and CDR2 is LQKENI. CDR3 length: 13 amino acids. The CDR3 sequence: CASSVGPRQPQHF.

The CDR3 loop reads CSLRTNYGYTF. The chain couples TRBV29-1 to TRBJ1-2. CDR1 SQVTM and CDR2 ANQGSEA come from the germline V gene. CDR3 size: 11 residues.

This rearrangement joins TRBV12-3 or TRBV12-4 to TRBJ2-2; the TRBD1 assignment by TCRdb is unverifiable without DNA. The CDR3 spans 17 residues. The CDR3 region is CASSLFRGQRDTGELFF.

The chain links TRBV5-6 to TRBJ1-1. The V gene's germline CDR1 is SGHDT and CDR2 YYEEEE. This CDR3 is built from 12 residues. Here the CDR3 reads CASSLRDAEAFF.